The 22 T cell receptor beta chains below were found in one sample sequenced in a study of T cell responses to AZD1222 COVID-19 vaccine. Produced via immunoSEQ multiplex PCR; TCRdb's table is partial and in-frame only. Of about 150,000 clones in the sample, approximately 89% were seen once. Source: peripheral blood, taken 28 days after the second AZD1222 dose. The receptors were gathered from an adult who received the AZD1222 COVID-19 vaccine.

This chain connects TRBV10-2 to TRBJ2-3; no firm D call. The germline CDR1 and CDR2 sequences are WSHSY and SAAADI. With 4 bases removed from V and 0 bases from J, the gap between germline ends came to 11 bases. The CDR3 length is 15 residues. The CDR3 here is CASSGQPASTDTQYF. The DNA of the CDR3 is TGCGCCAGCAGTGGGCAGCCAGCTAGCACAGATACGCAGTATTTT.

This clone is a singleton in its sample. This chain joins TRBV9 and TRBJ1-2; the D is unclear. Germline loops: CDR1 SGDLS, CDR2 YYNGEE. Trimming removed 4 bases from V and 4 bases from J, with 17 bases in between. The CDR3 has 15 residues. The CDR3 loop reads CASSPSGQPTYGYTF. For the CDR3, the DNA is TGTGCCAGCAGCCCCAGCGGGCAGCCCACCTATGGCTACACCTTC.

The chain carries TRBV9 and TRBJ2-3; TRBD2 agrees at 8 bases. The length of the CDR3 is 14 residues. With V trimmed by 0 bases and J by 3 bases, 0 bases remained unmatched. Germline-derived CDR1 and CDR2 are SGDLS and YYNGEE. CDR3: CASSVVAGTDTQYF. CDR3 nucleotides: TGTGCCAGCAGCGTAGTAGCGGGGACAGATACGCAGTATTTT.

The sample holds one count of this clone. The chain's CDR3 is CASSLGASGNTGELFF. CDR3 in DNA: TGTGCCAGCAGCTTAGGTGCTAGCGGGAACACCGGGGAGCTGTTTTTT. The rearrangement uses TRBV11-3 and TRBJ2-2; 7 positions match TRBD2. The germline V gene has CDR1 SGHNT and CDR2 YENEEA. The CDR3 has 16 residues. Trimming cost V 1 base and J 1 base; bases outside gene matches: 3.

CDR3 sequence (DNA): TGTGCCAGCAGTGAGAGCCCGACAACAGGACACTATGGCTACACCTTC. Protein: CASSESPTTGHYGYTF. This rearrangement joins TRBV6-1 to TRBJ1-2, with D possibly being TRBD1 (5 bases). CDR1 and CDR2 from the germline V gene are MNHNS and SASEGT. The CDR3 runs 16 residues. V lost 3 bases and J 3 bases, leaving 17 bases between the germline ends.

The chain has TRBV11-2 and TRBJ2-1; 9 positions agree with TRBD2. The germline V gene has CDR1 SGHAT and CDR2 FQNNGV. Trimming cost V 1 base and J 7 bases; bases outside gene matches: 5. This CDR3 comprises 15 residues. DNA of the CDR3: TGTGCCAGCAGCTTAGTAGCGGGAGTCGGTAATGAGCAGTTCTTC. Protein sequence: CASSLVAGVGNEQFF.

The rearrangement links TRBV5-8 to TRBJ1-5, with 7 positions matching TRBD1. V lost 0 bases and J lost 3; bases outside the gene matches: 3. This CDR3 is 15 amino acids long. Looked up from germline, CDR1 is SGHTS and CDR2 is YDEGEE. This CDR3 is CASSLAGGHNQPQHF. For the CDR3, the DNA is TGTGCCAGCAGCTTGGCAGGGGGTCACAATCAGCCCCAGCATTTT.

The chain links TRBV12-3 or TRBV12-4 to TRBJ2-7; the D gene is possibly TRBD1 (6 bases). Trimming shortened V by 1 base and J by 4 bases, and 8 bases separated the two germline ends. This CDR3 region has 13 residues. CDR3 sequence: CASSLDREYEQYF. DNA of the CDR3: TGTGCCAGCAGTTTAGACAGGGAGTACGAGCAGTACTTC.

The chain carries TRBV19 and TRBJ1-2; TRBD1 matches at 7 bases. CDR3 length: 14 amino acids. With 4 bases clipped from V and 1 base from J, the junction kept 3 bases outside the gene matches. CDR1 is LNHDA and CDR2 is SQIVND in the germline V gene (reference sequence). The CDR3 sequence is CASSRGQYNYGYTF. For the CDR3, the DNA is TGTGCCAGTAGTAGGGGACAGTATAACTATGGCTACACCTTC.

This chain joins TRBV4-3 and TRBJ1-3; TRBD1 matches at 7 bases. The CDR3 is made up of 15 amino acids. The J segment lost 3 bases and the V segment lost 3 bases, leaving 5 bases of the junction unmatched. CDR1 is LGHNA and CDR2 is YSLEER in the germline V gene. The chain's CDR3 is CASSQTGRGGNTIYF. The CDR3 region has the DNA TGCGCCAGCAGCCAGACAGGGAGAGGTGGAAACACCATATATTTT.

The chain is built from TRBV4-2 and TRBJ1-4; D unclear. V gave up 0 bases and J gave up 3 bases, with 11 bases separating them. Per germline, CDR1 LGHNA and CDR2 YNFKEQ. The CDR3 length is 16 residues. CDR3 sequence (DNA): TGTGCCAGCAGCCAAGATAGTGGTTTCCCTAATGAAAAACTGTTTTTT. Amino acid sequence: CASSQDSGFPNEKLFF.

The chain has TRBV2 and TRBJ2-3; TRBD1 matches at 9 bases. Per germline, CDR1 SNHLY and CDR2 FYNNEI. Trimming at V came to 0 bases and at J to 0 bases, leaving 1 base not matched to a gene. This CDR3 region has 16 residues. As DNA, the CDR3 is TGTGCCAGCAGTGAAGCCGGGACAGGGAGCACAGATACGCAGTATTTT. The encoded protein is CASSEAGTGSTDTQYF.

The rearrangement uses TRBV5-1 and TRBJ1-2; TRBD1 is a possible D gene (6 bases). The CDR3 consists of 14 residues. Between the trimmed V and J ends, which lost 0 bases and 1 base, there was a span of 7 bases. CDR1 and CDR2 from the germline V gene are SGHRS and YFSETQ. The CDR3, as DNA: TGCGCCAGCAGCTTGGTGGACAGTAACTATGGCTACACCTTC. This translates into CASSLVDSNYGYTF.

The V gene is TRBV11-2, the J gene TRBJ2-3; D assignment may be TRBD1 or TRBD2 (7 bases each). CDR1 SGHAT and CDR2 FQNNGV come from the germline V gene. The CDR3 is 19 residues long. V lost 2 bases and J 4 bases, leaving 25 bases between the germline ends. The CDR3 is CASSLRRGLGRENADTQYF. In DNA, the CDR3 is TGTGCCAGCAGCTTAAGGAGGGGGCTCGGGCGGGAGAACGCAGATACGCAGTATTTT.

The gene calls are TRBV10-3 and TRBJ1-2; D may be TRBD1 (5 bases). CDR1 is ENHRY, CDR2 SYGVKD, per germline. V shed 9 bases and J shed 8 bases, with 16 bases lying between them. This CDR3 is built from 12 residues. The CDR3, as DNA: TGTGCCATACAATCAGGGTCTCAAGGCTACACCTTC. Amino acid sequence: CAIQSGSQGYTF.

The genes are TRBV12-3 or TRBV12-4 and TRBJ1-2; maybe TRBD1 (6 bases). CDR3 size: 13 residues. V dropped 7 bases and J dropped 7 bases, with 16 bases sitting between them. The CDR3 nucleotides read TGTGCCAGCACTGAGAATGGGGGCGGTGGCTACACCTTC. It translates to CASTENGGGGYTF.

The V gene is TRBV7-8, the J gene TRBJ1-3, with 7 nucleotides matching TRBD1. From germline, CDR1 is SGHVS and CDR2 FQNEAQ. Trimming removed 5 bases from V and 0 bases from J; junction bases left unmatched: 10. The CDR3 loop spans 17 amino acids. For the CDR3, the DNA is TGTGCCAGCAGCGCCCTGTGGGCAGGGGGCTCTGGAAACACCATATATTTT. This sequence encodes CASSALWAGGSGNTIYF.

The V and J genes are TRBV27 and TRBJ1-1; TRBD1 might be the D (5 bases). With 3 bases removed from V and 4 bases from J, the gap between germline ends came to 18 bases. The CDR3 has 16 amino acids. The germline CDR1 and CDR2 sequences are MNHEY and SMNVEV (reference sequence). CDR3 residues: CASSFRFGGGGTEAFF. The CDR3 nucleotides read TGTGCCAGCAGTTTTAGGTTCGGGGGTGGGGGCACTGAAGCTTTCTTT.

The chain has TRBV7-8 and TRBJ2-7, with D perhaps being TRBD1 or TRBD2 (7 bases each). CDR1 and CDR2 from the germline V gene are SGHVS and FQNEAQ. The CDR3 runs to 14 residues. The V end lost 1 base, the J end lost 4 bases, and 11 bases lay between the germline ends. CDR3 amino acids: CASSLGGGQYEQYF. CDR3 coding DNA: TGTGCCAGCAGCTTAGGGGGGGGACAGTACGAGCAGTACTTC.

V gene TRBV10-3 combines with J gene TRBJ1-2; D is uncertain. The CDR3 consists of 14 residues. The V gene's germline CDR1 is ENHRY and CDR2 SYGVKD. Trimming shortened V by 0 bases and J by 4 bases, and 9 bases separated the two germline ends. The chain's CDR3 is CAISESGGSYGYTF. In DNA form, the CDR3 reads TGTGCCATCAGTGAGTCTGGCGGGAGCTATGGCTACACCTTC.

CDR3 bases: TGTGCCAGCACCGGAGTGGGGGGGCCCACTGAAGCTTTCTTT. Its translation is CASTGVGGPTEAFF. The V call is TRBV28, the J call TRBJ1-1; possibly TRBD1 for D (6 bases). V lost 7 bases and J 4 bases, leaving 16 bases between the germline ends. Looked up from germline, CDR1 is MDHEN and CDR2 is SYDVKM. CDR3 length: 14 amino acids.

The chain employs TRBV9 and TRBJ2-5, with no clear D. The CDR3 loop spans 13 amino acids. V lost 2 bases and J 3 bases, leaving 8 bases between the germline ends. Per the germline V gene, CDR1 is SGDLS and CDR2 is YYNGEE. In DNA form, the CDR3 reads TGTGCCAGCAGCGTTTCAGGAGAAGAGACCCAGTACTTC. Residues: CASSVSGEETQYF.